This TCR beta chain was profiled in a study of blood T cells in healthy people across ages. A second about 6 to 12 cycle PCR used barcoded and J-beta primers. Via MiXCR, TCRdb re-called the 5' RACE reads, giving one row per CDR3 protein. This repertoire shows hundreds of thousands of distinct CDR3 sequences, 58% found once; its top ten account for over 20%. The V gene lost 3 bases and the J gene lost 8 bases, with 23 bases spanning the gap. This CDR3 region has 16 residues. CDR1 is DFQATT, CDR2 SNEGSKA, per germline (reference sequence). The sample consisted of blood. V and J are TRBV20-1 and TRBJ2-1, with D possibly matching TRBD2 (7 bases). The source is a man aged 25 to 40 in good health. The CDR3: CSASGGGAGGTHEQFF. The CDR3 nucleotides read TGCAGTGCTAGTGGGGGGGGCGCGGGCGGGACACATGAGCAGTTCTTC.